The present T cell receptor beta chain was sequenced within a study of blood T cell repertoires in COVID-19. Study background: Acute and convalescent COVID-19 samples came from the United States, Italy and Spain. PBMCs, B-cell-depleted T cells, or T cells were the source of the cDNA or gDNA that made up the material.

Seattle patients were enrolled while actively infected and followed longitudinally. Per germline, CDR1 SEHNR and CDR2 FQNEAQ (reference sequence). The CDR3 loop spans 15 amino acids. Losses at the gene ends were 6 bases for V and 6 bases for J; bases not matched to a gene: 9. In the original workflow: Reference gene primer amplification yielded estimated nucleated cell counts. Clones were read by immunoSEQ multiplex PCR, and TCRdb kept only the in-frame ones, dropping some. V and J calls and clone size follow that table, whereas D and trimming were derived from the DNA. The data contain approximately 290,000 clones, about 80% of them singletons.

The TCR originated in a person aged 70 to 85 with COVID-19, enrolled during active disease. V and J are TRBV7-9 and TRBJ1-2; 11 bases map to TRBD1. Source material: peripheral blood. The CDR3 sequence is CASRFSGTGGDGYTF. DNA for the CDR3: TGTGCCAGCAGATTTTCCGGGACAGGGGGGGATGGCTACACCTTC.